This T cell receptor (beta chain) was observed in a study of T cells in Graves' hyperthyroidism and ophthalmopathy. Disease duration under 2 months; hyperthyroidism patients were aged 18 to 65. Not enrolled were patients with uncontrolled infection, other autoimmune disease, pregnancy or lactation. Isolation of PBMCs was performed on approximately 10 ml fresh peripheral blood. RNA transcripts yielded amplified TCR beta CDR3 regions. Carried out on the TCR CDR3, a first-round RT-PCR used the HTBI primer set. MiXCR, applied by TCRdb to the multiplex PCR reads, yields one record per CDR3 protein. The sample has approximately 430,000 distinct CDR3 sequences; roughly 14% are singletons. V was clipped by 5 bases and J by 12 bases, with 16 bases between them. The CDR3 contains 12 residues. The germline V gene has CDR1 PRHDT and CDR2 FYEKMQ (reference sequence).

The sequence derives from a young woman with Graves' hyperthyroidism. Sequencing was done on a sample of blood. The V call is TRBV13, the J call TRBJ2-5; D is unresolved. DNA for the CDR3: TGTGCCAGCAGCATCAGAAAGACCGCCGAGTACTTC. Translation: CASSIRKTAEYF.